The rows below give T cell receptor beta chains drawn from one sample of a study of blood T cell repertoires in COVID-19. Generated by immunoSEQ multiplex PCR, the TCRdb table keeps only in-frame clones and is missing some. This sample has 270,000 or so clones, with approximately 80% found just once. The specimen was peripheral blood. Receptors were obtained from a human donor in a cohort sampled during active COVID-19. CDR3s include the opening cysteine and the closing phenylalanine or tryptophan. Each record gives: clone size, V gene, J gene, D gene, CDR3 protein, CDR3 DNA. A D gene is named only where the DNA matches it firmly. Size tells how often a clone was seen (once, few, many) or the class of an expanded clone, and some rows leave it out.

clone size: -; V gene: TRBV7-9; J gene: TRBJ2-5; D gene: -; CDR3 protein: CASSFFFPETQYF; CDR3 DNA: TGTGCCAGCAGCTTTTTCTTTCCGGAGACCCAGTACTTC
clone size: -; V gene: TRBV5-4; J gene: TRBJ1-1; D gene: TRBD1; CDR3 protein: CASSLGQGARTEAFF; CDR3 DNA: TGTGCCAGCAGCTTGGGGCAGGGGGCGCGCACTGAAGCTTTCTTT
clone size: -; V gene: TRBV7-8; J gene: TRBJ2-7; D gene: TRBD1; CDR3 protein: CASSFSGRGYEQYF; CDR3 DNA: TGTGCCAGCAGCTTTTCGGGCAGGGGGTATGAGCAGTACTTC
clone size: -; V gene: TRBV10-1; J gene: TRBJ2-1; D gene: TRBD2; CDR3 protein: CASSGGLAGGPRYNEQFF; CDR3 DNA: TGCGCCAGCAGTGGAGGGCTAGCGGGAGGGCCACGGTACAATGAGCAGTTCTTC
clone size: -; V gene: TRBV6-2/TRBV6-3; J gene: TRBJ2-3; D gene: -; CDR3 protein: CASSYFMGASYTDTQYF; CDR3 DNA: TGTGCCAGCAGTTACTTTATGGGAGCCTCCTACACAGATACGCAGTATTTT
clone size: -; V gene: TRBV2; J gene: TRBJ2-3; D gene: TRBD1; CDR3 protein: CASSPGTGFTDTQYF; CDR3 DNA: TGTGCCAGCAGTCCCGGGACAGGGTTCACAGATACGCAGTATTTT
clone size: -; V gene: TRBV25-1; J gene: TRBJ1-1; D gene: -; CDR3 protein: CASSLRGAGEAFF; CDR3 DNA: TGTGCCAGCAGCCTACGGGGGGCTGGTGAAGCTTTCTTT
clone size: -; V gene: TRBV6-6; J gene: TRBJ2-3; D gene: -; CDR3 protein: CASSPFRFGGRTDTQYF; CDR3 DNA: TGTGCCAGCAGTCCTTTTCGATTCGGGGGTCGGACAGATACGCAGTATTTT
clone size: -; V gene: TRBV19; J gene: TRBJ2-1; D gene: TRBD2; CDR3 protein: CATSPGLAAGYNEQFF; CDR3 DNA: TGTGCCACCTCTCCGGGACTAGCGGCGGGCTACAATGAGCAGTTCTTC
clone size: -; V gene: TRBV10-3; J gene: TRBJ2-2; D gene: -; CDR3 protein: CAIRQEIPTGELFF; CDR3 DNA: TGTGCCATCCGACAGGAAATACCCACCGGGGAGCTGTTTTTT
clone size: once; V gene: TRBV27; J gene: TRBJ1-5; D gene: TRBD1; CDR3 protein: CASSSRGDRTGGLSQPQHF; CDR3 DNA: TGTGCCAGCAGCTCGAGGGGAGACCGGACAGGGGGCCTTAGTCAGCCCCAGCATTTT
clone size: -; V gene: TRBV10-3; J gene: TRBJ2-3; D gene: TRBD1; CDR3 protein: CAISESKGSGDRGTDTQYF; CDR3 DNA: TGTGCCATCAGTGAGTCGAAGGGGTCAGGAGACAGGGGTACAGATACGCAGTATTTT
clone size: -; V gene: TRBV9; J gene: TRBJ1-1; D gene: TRBD1; CDR3 protein: CASRTYRGNTEAFF; CDR3 DNA: TGTGCCAGCAGGACCTACAGGGGGAACACTGAAGCTTTCTTT
clone size: -; V gene: TRBV2; J gene: TRBJ2-2; D gene: -; CDR3 protein: CASRRNAGELFF; CDR3 DNA: TGTGCCAGCAGGAGGAACGCCGGGGAGCTGTTTTTT
clone size: -; V gene: TRBV28; J gene: TRBJ1-5; D gene: -; CDR3 protein: CASSFYPRQPQHF; CDR3 DNA: TGTGCCAGCAGTTTCTACCCGAGGCAGCCCCAGCATTTT
clone size: -; V gene: TRBV6-6; J gene: TRBJ1-6; D gene: -; CDR3 protein: CASGRDNSPLHF; CDR3 DNA: TGTGCCAGTGGGAGAGATAATTCACCCCTCCACTTT
clone size: -; V gene: TRBV5-6; J gene: TRBJ2-3; D gene: -; CDR3 protein: CASSPEPGTDTQYF; CDR3 DNA: TGTGCCAGCAGCCCGGAGCCGGGGACAGATACGCAGTATTTT
clone size: -; V gene: TRBV7-2; J gene: TRBJ2-3; D gene: TRBD2; CDR3 protein: CASSLAPRTSGGTDTQYF; CDR3 DNA: TGTGCCAGCAGCTTAGCTCCCCGGACTAGCGGGGGAACAGATACGCAGTATTTT
clone size: -; V gene: TRBV6-5; J gene: TRBJ1-6; D gene: -; CDR3 protein: CASSYSGDGSPLHF; CDR3 DNA: TGTGCCAGCAGTTACTCAGGGGATGGTTCACCCCTCCACTTT
clone size: -; V gene: TRBV19; J gene: TRBJ2-7; D gene: TRBD2; CDR3 protein: CASSIEPPKRELCYEQYF; CDR3 DNA: TGTGCCAGTAGTATAGAACCGCCTAAGCGGGAGCTTTGCTACGAGCAGTACTTC
clone size: -; V gene: TRBV3-1/TRBV3-2; J gene: TRBJ2-7; D gene: TRBD1; CDR3 protein: CASSIGGQGASRQYF; CDR3 DNA: TGTGCCAGCAGCATCGGAGGACAGGGCGCTTCTAGACAGTACTTC
clone size: -; V gene: TRBV3-1/TRBV3-2; J gene: TRBJ2-1; D gene: TRBD1; CDR3 protein: CASSQVPPTLGQGFHEQFF; CDR3 DNA: TGTGCCAGCAGCCAAGTCCCCCCGACCCTGGGACAGGGTTTTCATGAGCAGTTCTTC
clone size: -; V gene: TRBV6-5; J gene: TRBJ1-1; D gene: -; CDR3 protein: CASSSNTEAFF; CDR3 DNA: TGTGCCAGCAGCTCTAACACTGAAGCTTTCTTT
clone size: -; V gene: TRBV29-1; J gene: TRBJ2-7; D gene: -; CDR3 protein: CSVGGSGSEQYF; CDR3 DNA: TGCAGCGTTGGTGGGAGCGGGTCCGAGCAGTACTTC
clone size: -; V gene: TRBV27; J gene: TRBJ1-2; D gene: TRBD1; CDR3 protein: CASRITGVGGYTF; CDR3 DNA: TGTGCCAGCAGGATTACAGGGGTAGGTGGCTACACCTTC
clone size: -; V gene: TRBV5-4; J gene: TRBJ2-7; D gene: TRBD2; CDR3 protein: CASSWGTSGHYEQYF; CDR3 DNA: TGTGCCAGCAGCTGGGGGACTAGCGGACACTACGAGCAGTACTTC
clone size: -; V gene: TRBV6-5; J gene: TRBJ1-5; D gene: -; CDR3 protein: CASSYGRAQGNQPQHF; CDR3 DNA: TGTGCCAGCAGTTACGGGAGAGCGCAGGGGAATCAGCCCCAGCATTTT
clone size: -; V gene: TRBV4-3; J gene: TRBJ1-2; D gene: TRBD1; CDR3 protein: CASSQDFRTGHGYTF; CDR3 DNA: TGCGCCAGCAGCCAAGATTTCCGGACAGGGCATGGCTACACCTTC